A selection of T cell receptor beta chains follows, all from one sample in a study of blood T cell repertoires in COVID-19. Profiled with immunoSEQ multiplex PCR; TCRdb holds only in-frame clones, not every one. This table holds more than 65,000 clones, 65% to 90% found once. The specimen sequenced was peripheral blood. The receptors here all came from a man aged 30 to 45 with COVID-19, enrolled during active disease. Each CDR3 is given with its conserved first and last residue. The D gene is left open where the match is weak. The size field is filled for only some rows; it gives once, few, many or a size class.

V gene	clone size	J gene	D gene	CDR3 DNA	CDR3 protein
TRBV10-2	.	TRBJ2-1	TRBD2	TGCGCCAGCAGTGAAACTAGCGGGAGGAATGAGCAGTTCTTC	CASSETSGRNEQFF
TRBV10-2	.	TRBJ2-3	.	TGCGCCAGCAGCCACACAGATACGCAGTATTTT	CASSHTDTQYF
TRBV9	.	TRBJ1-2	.	TGTGCCAGCAACCGTCGGGCGGGGGGCTACACCTTC	CASNRRAGGYTF
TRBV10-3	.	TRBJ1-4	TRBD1	TGTGCCATCAGCAGACAGGGGGCGAATGAAAAACTGTTTTTT	CAISRQGANEKLFF
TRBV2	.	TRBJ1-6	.	TGTGCCAGCCGAGAGGAAACCTATAATTCACCCCTCCACTTT	CASREETYNSPLHF
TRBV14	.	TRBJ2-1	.	TGTGCCAGCAGCCCTCTAGGGGGAGGGCCGGATGAGCAGTTCTTC	CASSPLGGGPDEQFF
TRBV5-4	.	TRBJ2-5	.	TGTGCCAGCAGCCTTGACTTGGGAGGAGAGACCCAGTACTTC	CASSLDLGGETQYF
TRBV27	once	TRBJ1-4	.	TGTGCCAGCAGGCCGGACAACCTAGTCGGAAAACTGTTTTTT	CASRPDNLVGKLFF
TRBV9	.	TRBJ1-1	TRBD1	TGTGCCAGCAGCGCAACAGGGGAAACTGAAGCTTTCTTT	CASSATGETEAFF
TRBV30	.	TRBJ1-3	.	TGTGCCTGGAGTGTACTTGCGTCCCGTGGAAACACCATATATTTT	CAWSVLASRGNTIYF
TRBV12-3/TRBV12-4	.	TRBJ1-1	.	TGTGCCAGCGCCATCGACAGGAACACTGAAGCTTTCTTT	CASAIDRNTEAFF
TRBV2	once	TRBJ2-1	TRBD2	TGTGCCAGCAGTGGGTTAGCGGGCCTCTACAATGAGCAGTTCTTC	CASSGLAGLYNEQFF
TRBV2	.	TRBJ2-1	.	TGTGCCAGCAGGTACGGCGGAAACTACAATGAGCAGTTCTTC	CASRYGGNYNEQFF
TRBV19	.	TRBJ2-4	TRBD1	TGTGCCAGTAGTACCTCAGGACAGGGTGGGAACATTCAGTACTTC	CASSTSGQGGNIQYF
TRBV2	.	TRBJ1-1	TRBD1	TGTGCCAGCAGTCCTAGGGGGCTCTCTGAAGCTTTCTTT	CASSPRGLSEAFF
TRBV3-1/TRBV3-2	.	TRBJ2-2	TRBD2	TGTGCCAGCAGCCAAGTTGGCGGGAGGTACGGCACCGGGGAGCTGTTTTTT	CASSQVGGRYGTGELFF
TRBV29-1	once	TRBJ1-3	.	TGCAGCGTTGGAGGGGGAAGCTCTGGAAACACCATATATTTT	CSVGGGSSGNTIYF
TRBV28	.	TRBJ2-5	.	TGTGCCAGCAGATCCCGAATTTGGGCAGAGACCCAGTACTTC	CASRSRIWAETQYF
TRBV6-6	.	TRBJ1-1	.	TGTGCCAGCAGTTCCCGGGGAGGCACTGAAGCTTTCTTT	CASSSRGGTEAFF
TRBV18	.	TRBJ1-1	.	TGTGCCAGCTCACCGGGCGGGGGATCGAACACTGAAGCTTTCTTT	CASSPGGGSNTEAFF
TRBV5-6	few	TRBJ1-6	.	TGTGCCAGCAGCTGGACAGACTTCTCCTATAATTCACCCCTCCACTTT	CASSWTDFSYNSPLHF
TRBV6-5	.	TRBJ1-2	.	TGTGCCAGCAGGGAGGGAAATCTAGGGTATGGCTACACCTTC	CASREGNLGYGYTF
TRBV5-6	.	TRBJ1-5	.	TGTGCCAGCAGCTTTAGGGGGGGGCATCAGCCCCAGCATTTT	CASSFRGGHQPQHF
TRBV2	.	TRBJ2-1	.	TGTGCCAGCAGTGAAGGAGGGAGATCCTACAATGAGCAGTTCTTC	CASSEGGRSYNEQFF